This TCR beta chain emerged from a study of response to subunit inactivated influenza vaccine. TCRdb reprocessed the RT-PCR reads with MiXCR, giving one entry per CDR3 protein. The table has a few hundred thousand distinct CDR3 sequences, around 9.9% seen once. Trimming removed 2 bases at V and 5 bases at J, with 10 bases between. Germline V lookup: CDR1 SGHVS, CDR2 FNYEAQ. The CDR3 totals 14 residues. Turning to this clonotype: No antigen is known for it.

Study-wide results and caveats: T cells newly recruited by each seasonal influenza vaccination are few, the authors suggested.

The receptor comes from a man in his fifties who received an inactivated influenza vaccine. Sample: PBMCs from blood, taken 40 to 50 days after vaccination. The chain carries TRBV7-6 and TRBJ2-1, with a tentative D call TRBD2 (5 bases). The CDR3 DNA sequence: TGTGCCAGCAGCTTAAGGACTTCTGACAATGAGCAGTTCTTC. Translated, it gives CASSLRTSDNEQFF.